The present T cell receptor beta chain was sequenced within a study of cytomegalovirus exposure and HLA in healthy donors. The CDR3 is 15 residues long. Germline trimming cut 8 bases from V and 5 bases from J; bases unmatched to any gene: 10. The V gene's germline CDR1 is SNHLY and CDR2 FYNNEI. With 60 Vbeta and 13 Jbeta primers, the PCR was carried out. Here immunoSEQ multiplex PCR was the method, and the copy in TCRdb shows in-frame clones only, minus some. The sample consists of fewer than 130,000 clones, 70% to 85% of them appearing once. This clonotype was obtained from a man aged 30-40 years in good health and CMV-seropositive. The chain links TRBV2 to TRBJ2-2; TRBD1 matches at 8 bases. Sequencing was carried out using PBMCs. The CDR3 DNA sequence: TGTGCCAGCGCCGGGACAGGAGGAGGAACCGGGGAGCTGTTTTTT. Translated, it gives CASAGTGGGTGELFF.